This T cell receptor (beta chain) was captured by sequencing in a study of cytomegalovirus exposure and HLA in healthy donors. In the case of this clone: Antigen: not known.

The CDR3 runs to 13 residues. Between the trimmed V and J ends, which lost 5 bases and 3 bases, there was a span of 14 bases. The germline V gene encodes CDR1 SQVTM and CDR2 ANQGSEA. PCR employed 60 Vbeta and 13 Jbeta primers. How the authors handled the data: Later, some 75 million unique TCR beta chains were counted in an analysis, and around 11 million of them were shared. Assay: immunoSEQ multiplex PCR; the TCRdb copy retains only in-frame clones and omits some. The DNA was the basis for D and trimming; V, J and clone size are from that table. The sample holds 200,000 or so clones, 82% seen once. Study-wide points: Presence/absence results assume similar sequencing depth per donor, which may not hold. Reportedly, a later analysis found an Asian-associated ancestry cluster had fewer N-insertions than the roughly 630-donor mean. Per a later analysis, HLA-associated TCR beta chains showed more clonal expansion than other, equally common TCR beta chains.

The source of this sequence is a woman aged 50 to 60 in good health and CMV-seropositive. This chain joins TRBV29-1 and TRBJ2-7; possibly TRBD1 for D (6 bases). Input material: PBMCs. DNA for the CDR3: TGCAGCGTTACCGGGACATTGGTCTACGAGCAGTACTTC. This gives the protein CSVTGTLVYEQYF.